What follows are 19 T cell receptor beta chains derived from one specimen sequenced in a study of T cell changes during pregnancy in multiple sclerosis. Method: immunoSEQ multiplex PCR; TCRdb's copy keeps in-frame clones and lacks some. The sample lists 45,000 to 65,000 clones; around 93% were seen once. Here the sequenced sample was peripheral blood, taken after pregnancy. These receptors originate from a female donor in good health, enrolled as a control in a pregnancy study.

The chain has TRBV10-3 and TRBJ1-1, with D possibly matching TRBD1 (5 bases). The germline V and J ends were trimmed by 9 bases and 0 bases, with 8 bases remaining between them. The V gene's germline CDR1 is ENHRY and CDR2 SYGVKD. The CDR3 is 12 residues long. CDR3 nucleotide sequence: TGTGCCATTTTGACAGTGAACACTGAAGCTTTCTTT. It specifies CAILTVNTEAFF.

This chain uses TRBV6-1 with TRBJ2-5; 7 nucleotides match TRBD2. Trimming at V came to 11 bases and at J to 5 bases, leaving 11 bases not matched to a gene. CDR3 length equals 13 residues. Germline V gene lookup returns CDR1 MNHNS and CDR2 SASEGT. The CDR3 loop is CAGRGVIRETQYF. In DNA form, the CDR3 reads TGTGCCGGGAGGGGTGTGATTCGGGAGACCCAGTACTTC.

V is TRBV18 and J is TRBJ2-1; 10 bases match TRBD1. Trimming took 8 bases from V and 3 from J; bases not matched to a gene: 4. Germline CDR1 is KGHSH and CDR2 is LQKENI. The CDR3 is made up of 14 amino acids. CDR3 coding DNA: TGTGCCAGCGCCGGGACAGGGGACTACAATGAGCAGTTCTTC. This gives the protein CASAGTGDYNEQFF.

V is TRBV4-2 and J is TRBJ2-1; 13 bases map to TRBD2. Germline CDR1 LGHNA, CDR2 YNFKEQ. Trimming took 0 bases from V and 6 from J; bases not matched to a gene: 5. This CDR3 spans 17 amino acids. CDR3 sequence (DNA): TGTGCCAGCAGCCAAGAGCACGGGACTAGCGGGGCCAATGAGCAGTTCTTC. Its protein is CASSQEHGTSGANEQFF.

This rearrangement joins TRBV7-9 to TRBJ2-7; 15 positions match TRBD2. The CDR3 loop spans 15 amino acids. Germline CDR1 SEHNR, CDR2 FQNEAQ (reference sequence). With V trimmed by 5 bases and J by 6 bases, 5 bases remained unmatched. CDR3 DNA: TGTGCCAGCAGCCCCATGGGACTAGCGGGAGGCGAGCAGTACTTC. It encodes CASSPMGLAGGEQYF.

A note on this clone: The same CDR3 can be traced to other DNA sequences in this sample. The chain carries TRBV29-1 and TRBJ2-1; 9 bases are a match to TRBD2. The CDR3 runs to 13 residues. Germline V gene data show CDR1 as SQVTM and CDR2 as ANQGSEA. With V trimmed by 1 base and J by 7 bases, 2 bases remained unmatched. The CDR3 here is CSVEGLAVNEQFF. The CDR3 DNA reads TGCAGCGTTGAAGGACTAGCGGTGAATGAGCAGTTCTTC.

This clone has just one count. The chain is built from TRBV7-2 and TRBJ2-5; D is unclear. This CDR3 is built from 14 residues. CDR1 SGHTA and CDR2 FQGNSA come from the germline V gene. The V end lost 7 bases, the J end lost 2 bases, and 14 bases lay between the germline ends. The CDR3 sequence: CASTLDINQETQYF. The CDR3, as DNA: TGTGCCAGCACCCTCGACATTAATCAAGAGACCCAGTACTTC.

The chain links TRBV10-3 to TRBJ2-2; 7 bases are a match to TRBD1. The CDR3 covers 15 residues. Per the germline V gene, CDR1 is ENHRY and CDR2 is SYGVKD. V trimming: 10 bases; J trimming: 2 bases; junction bases outside the gene matches: 10. CDR3 nucleotide sequence: TGTGCCACCCTGAGGGACAGTCTAAACACCGGGGAGCTGTTTTTT. Encoded protein: CATLRDSLNTGELFF.

The chain recombines TRBV4-2 with TRBJ2-5, with 7 bases fitting TRBD1. Germline lookup yields CDR1 LGHNA and CDR2 YNFKEQ. The CDR3 contains 14 residues. After removal of 5 bases from V and 5 bases from J, the junction contained 8 bases not matched to a gene. For the CDR3, the DNA is TGTGCCAGCAGCGAGGGGGCCCCCGACGAGACCCAGTACTTC. Translating gives CASSEGAPDETQYF.

This sequence joins TRBV6-6 and TRBJ2-2; 7 positions agree with TRBD1. Germline CDR1 is MNHNY and CDR2 is SVGAGI (reference sequence). V was pared by 5 bases and J by 3 bases, with 3 bases of the junction left unmatched. The CDR3 is 14 residues long. As DNA, the CDR3 is TGTGCCAGCAGTACAGGGGTATACACCGGGGAGCTGTTTTTT. Encoded protein: CASSTGVYTGELFF.

The chain uses TRBV6-6 and TRBJ2-3, with 7 bases that match TRBD2. Looked up from germline, CDR1 is MNHNY and CDR2 is SVGAGI (reference sequence). Trimming at V came to 8 bases and at J to 1 base, leaving 9 bases not matched to a gene. The length of the CDR3 is 15 residues. CDR3 DNA sequence: TGTGCCAGCTCCGGGGAGGGGCGCGGCACAGATACGCAGTATTTT. Residues: CASSGEGRGTDTQYF.

This clone was detected only a few times. V is TRBV5-1 and J is TRBJ1-1; weak D call: TRBD1 (5 bases). Germline lookup yields CDR1 SGHRS and CDR2 YFSETQ. The CDR3 loop spans 15 amino acids. V was shortened by 0 bases and J by 3 bases, with 12 bases between the two germline ends. The CDR3 spells CASSLDGGSYTEAFF. DNA of the CDR3: TGCGCCAGCAGCTTGGATGGGGGGTCCTACACTGAAGCTTTCTTT.

This sequence joins TRBV5-6 and TRBJ2-4; D remains ambiguous. CDR3 length equals 14 residues. Germline CDR1 SGHDT, CDR2 YYEEEE. Trimming stripped 5 bases from V and 2 bases from J, with 11 bases between. The CDR3 nucleotides are TGTGCCAGCAGTTTAACGAGTACCAAAAACATTCAGTACTTC. Its protein is CASSLTSTKNIQYF.

This clone was seen a handful of times. V and J are TRBV4-1 and TRBJ1-5; D perhaps matches TRBD1 (5 bases). The CDR3 covers 17 residues. V was cut by 2 bases and J by 1 base, with 15 bases left in between. Per the germline V gene, CDR1 is MGHRA and CDR2 is YSYEKL. CDR3 sequence reads: CASSQTQMGGSNQPQHF. The CDR3 DNA is TGCGCCAGCAGCCAAACCCAAATGGGGGGGAGCAATCAGCCCCAGCATTTT.

The rearrangement uses TRBV4-1 and TRBJ1-3, with D tentatively TRBD1 (5 bases). The CDR3 is made up of 15 amino acids. Trimming cost V 1 base and J 0 bases, with 7 bases left between them. Germline V gene lookup returns CDR1 MGHRA and CDR2 YSYEKL. This CDR3 reads CASSQGTNSGNTIYF. In DNA form, the CDR3 reads TGCGCCAGCAGCCAAGGGACAAACTCTGGAAACACCATATATTTT.

V is TRBV7-2 and J is TRBJ1-5; TRBD1 matches 8 bases. With 5 bases clipped from V and 7 bases from J, the junction kept 4 bases outside the gene matches. Germline V gene data show CDR1 as SGHTA and CDR2 as FQGNSA. This CDR3 comprises 13 residues. CDR3 DNA: TGTGCCAGCAGCCCGGACAGGGACCAGCCCCAGCATTTT. This gives the protein CASSPDRDQPQHF.

The chain couples TRBV7-8 to TRBJ2-5; TRBD2 aligns across 9 bases. The CDR3 spans 16 residues. CDR1 SGHVS and CDR2 FQNEAQ come from the germline V gene. After removal of 4 bases from V and 2 bases from J, the junction contained 8 bases not matched to a gene. CDR3 sequence reads: CASSYSGTSLQETQYF. CDR3 coding DNA: TGTGCCAGCAGCTATTCCGGGACTAGCCTACAAGAGACCCAGTACTTC.

V gene TRBV5-1 combines with J gene TRBJ2-4; 9 positions match TRBD1. V shed 4 bases, J shed 5 bases, and the junction held 10 bases outside the gene matches. CDR1 is SGHRS, CDR2 YFSETQ, per germline. This CDR3 spans 16 amino acids. The CDR3, as DNA: TGCGCCAGCAGCCCTAAACCGGGACAGGGACAAAACATTCAGTACTTC. It specifies CASSPKPGQGQNIQYF.

This sequence joins TRBV11-3 and TRBJ2-1, with 7 nucleotides matching TRBD1. This CDR3 has 19 amino acids. CDR1 and CDR2 (germline): SGHNT, YENEEA. With V trimmed by 1 base and J by 4 bases, 16 bases remained unmatched. The chain's CDR3 is CASSLGGTEVAVGYNEQFF. The CDR3 DNA is TGTGCCAGCAGCTTAGGGGGGACAGAGGTAGCTGTGGGATACAATGAGCAGTTCTTC.